Presented here are 17 T cell receptor beta chains from one specimen sequenced in a study of shared clonotypes between healthy human individuals. Assay used: immunoSEQ multiplex PCR; TCRdb lists only in-frame clones, some missing. The table lists about 2.5 million clones, 92% of them singletons. The sample was naive CD4+ T cells from PBMCs. Subset given: CD45RA+ positively selected. The receptors come from a man aged 18 to 29 in good health. Some clones in this sample may be carry-over from other donors' samples.

The chain uses TRBV19 and TRBJ1-5; D perhaps matches TRBD1 (5 bases). V was trimmed by 8 bases and J by 4 bases, leaving 21 bases between them. Per the germline V gene, CDR1 is LNHDA and CDR2 is SQIVND (reference sequence). This CDR3 is built from 16 residues. CDR3 protein: CASRTITGTWNQPQHF. CDR3 DNA sequence: TGTGCCAGTCGCACTATAACCGGGACCTGGAATCAGCCCCAGCATTTT. Based on the CDR3 plus reference TRBV19 and TRBJ1-5, the full variable domain is DGGITQSPKYLFRKEGQNVTLSCEQNLNHDAMYWYRQDPGQGLRLIYYSQIVNDFQKGDIAEGYSVSREKKESFPLTVTSAQKNPTAFYLCASRTITGTWNQPQHFGDGTRLSIL.

The chain employs TRBV6-1 and TRBJ1-2; possible D gene TRBD1, 6 bases. Germline-derived CDR1 and CDR2 are MNHNS and SASEGT. With 1 base removed from V and 2 bases from J, the gap between germline ends came to 8 bases. This CDR3 is built from 14 residues. The CDR3 here is CASSEGGQNYGYTF. For the CDR3, the DNA is TGTGCCAGCAGTGAAGGCGGACAGAACTATGGCTACACCTTC.

This clone was seen once. Other DNA sequences within the sample encode an identical CDR3. The J gene is TRBJ2-3, the V gene TRBV7-3, with TRBD2 matching 7 bases. From germline, CDR1 is SGHTA and CDR2 FQGTGA. V lost 5 bases to trimming and J lost 1 base; unmatched junction nucleotides: 9. This CDR3 spans 16 amino acids. The CDR3 DNA reads as TGTGCCAGCAGCCGAGAGGGGCTAGCGGGCACAGATACGCAGTATTTT. It encodes CASSREGLAGTDTQYF.

The chain is built from TRBV7-9 and TRBJ2-7, with D tentatively TRBD1 (6 bases). The length of the CDR3 is 16 residues. Germline V CDR1 and CDR2: SEHNR, FQNEAQ (reference sequence). V was shortened by 6 bases and J by 2 bases, with 20 bases between the two germline ends. This CDR3 reads CASSSMWGRGPYEQYF. CDR3 bases: TGTGCCAGCAGTTCCATGTGGGGGCGAGGACCCTACGAGCAGTACTTC.

The chain employs TRBV19 and TRBJ1-1; 8 bases match TRBD1. CDR1 is LNHDA, CDR2 SQIVND, per germline (reference sequence). The CDR3 has 14 amino acids. Trimming took 6 bases from V and 1 from J; bases not matched to a gene: 4. CDR3 in amino acids: CASRPGTGNTEAFF. The CDR3 nucleotides are TGTGCCAGTAGACCCGGGACAGGGAACACTGAAGCTTTCTTT. Full variable domain (missing parts from reference TRBV19 and TRBJ1-1): DGGITQSPKYLFRKEGQNVTLSCEQNLNHDAMYWYRQDPGQGLRLIYYSQIVNDFQKGDIAEGYSVSREKKESFPLTVTSAQKNPTAFYLCASRPGTGNTEAFFGQGTRLTVV.

This sequence joins TRBV4-1 and TRBJ1-6; a possible D gene is TRBD1 (6 bases). The CDR3 totals 16 residues. The germline V gene encodes CDR1 MGHRA and CDR2 YSYEKL. Between the trimmed V and J ends, which lost 4 bases and 8 bases, there was a span of 18 bases. CDR3 nucleotides: TGCGCCAGCAGCCGAGTACAGTCGAACAGGGATTCACCCCTCCACTTT. Its translation is CASSRVQSNRDSPLHF.

The V and J genes are TRBV10-1 and TRBJ2-3; D possibly corresponds to TRBD2 (6 bases). CDR1 and CDR2 from the germline V gene are WNHNN and SYGVQD (reference sequence). CDR3 size: 15 residues. V gave up 3 bases and J gave up 2 bases, with 12 bases separating them. Written as DNA, the CDR3 is TGCGCCAGCAGTGATGGAGGGGCGCTCACAGATACGCAGTATTTT. This translates into CASSDGGALTDTQYF.

The chain links TRBV11-2 to TRBJ2-3; TRBD1 or TRBD2 may be the D gene (6 bases each). Germline CDR1 SGHAT, CDR2 FQNNGV. The CDR3 runs to 18 residues. Trimming removed 5 bases at V and 6 bases at J, with 27 bases between. For the CDR3, the DNA is TGTGCCAGCAGCGCCGCAGCGGCCAGCGGGTGGGGGCCGGATACGCAGTATTTT. Its translation is CASSAAAASGWGPDTQYF.

This sequence joins TRBV21-1 and TRBJ2-5; no check of the table's D call, TRBD2, against the DNA was made. TRBV21-1 counts as a pseudogene. This CDR3 contains 15 residues. CDR3 sequence reads: CASSKGSLSQETQYF. The CDR3 DNA reads TGTGCCAGCAGCAAAGGCTCCCTAAGCCAAGAGACCCAGTACTTC.

This clone was detected only once. This sequence joins TRBV7-3 and TRBJ2-1; TRBD2 might be the D (6 bases). Germline V CDR1 and CDR2: SGHTA, FQGTGA. CDR3 length equals 17 residues. Trimming removed 1 base at V and 6 bases at J, with 19 bases between. DNA for the CDR3: TGTGCCAGCAGCTTAAGCCCGGGGCAGGGAGGAAGCAATGAGCAGTTCTTC. Encoded protein: CASSLSPGQGGSNEQFF. Full variable domain (missing parts from reference TRBV7-3 and TRBJ2-1): GAGVSQTPSNKVTEKGKYVELRCDPISGHTALYWYRQSLGQGPEFLIYFQGTGAADDSGLPNDRFFAVRPEGSVSTLKIQRTERGDSAVYLCASSLSPGQGGSNEQFFGPGTRLTVL.

The chain is built from TRBV27 and TRBJ2-5; D perhaps matches TRBD2 (6 bases). V was shortened by 6 bases and J by 5 bases, with 25 bases between the two germline ends. The CDR3 has 17 residues. Germline V gene data show CDR1 as MNHEY and CDR2 as SMNVEV (reference sequence). The CDR3 region has the DNA TGTGCCAGCAGCCGACGACTAGTGGGGCCGGCCGGGGAGACCCAGTACTTC. This encodes CASSRRLVGPAGETQYF.

The V and J genes are TRBV30 and TRBJ2-2; no reliable D call. V dropped 5 bases and J dropped 2 bases, with 9 bases sitting between them. The CDR3 contains 13 residues. Looked up from germline, CDR1 is GTSNPN and CDR2 is SVGIG (reference sequence). The DNA of the CDR3 is TGTGCCTGGGATCTCCTAAACACCGGGGAGCTGTTTTTT. It encodes CAWDLLNTGELFF.

V and J are TRBV25-1 and TRBJ2-3; 10 nucleotides line up with TRBD2. The CDR3 contains 14 residues. Germline V gives CDR1 MGHDK, CDR2 SYGVNS. Trimming at V came to 8 bases and at J to 5 bases, leaving 7 bases not matched to a gene. The CDR3 sequence is CASGTSDFGDTQYF. The CDR3, as DNA: TGTGCCAGCGGGACTAGCGATTTTGGAGATACGCAGTATTTT.

The chain recombines TRBV27 with TRBJ2-5; maybe TRBD2 (6 bases). The germline V gene has CDR1 MNHEY and CDR2 SMNVEV (reference sequence). The CDR3 has 13 residues. Trimming cost V 8 bases and J 8 bases, with 18 bases left between them. The CDR3 DNA is TGTGCCAGCCGCTGGGGGACTTCGGGCACCCAGTACTTC. Amino acid sequence: CASRWGTSGTQYF.

The J gene is TRBJ2-5, the V gene TRBV27; D is ambiguous. The CDR3 extends over 12 amino acids. The V gene's germline CDR1 is MNHEY and CDR2 SMNVEV (reference sequence). V was cut by 5 bases and J by 0 bases, with 4 bases left in between. The chain's CDR3 is CASSPDQETQYF. The CDR3 coding sequence is TGTGCCAGCAGTCCAGACCAAGAGACCCAGTACTTC.

Concerning this clone itself: Other nucleotide sequences from this sample produce the same CDR3. J is TRBJ1-1 and V is TRBV5-1; 10 bases are a match to TRBD1. The CDR3 is made up of 14 amino acids. V lost 5 bases to trimming and J lost 0 bases; unmatched junction nucleotides: 1. CDR1 and CDR2 (germline): SGHRS, YFSETQ. As DNA, the CDR3 is TGCGCCAGCAGGGGACAGGGGATGAACACTGAAGCTTTCTTT. Translation: CASRGQGMNTEAFF.

Notes on this clone: Within the sample, other DNA sequences also encode this same CDR3. The rearrangement joins TRBV27 to TRBJ1-5; D unresolved. The CDR3 runs 13 residues. The germline gives CDR1 MNHEY, CDR2 SMNVEV (reference sequence). Trimming pared 2 bases from V and 1 base from J, leaving 3 bases between. For the CDR3, the DNA is TGTGCCAGCAGTTTAAGGAGCAATCAGCCCCAGCATTTT. This gives the protein CASSLRSNQPQHF.